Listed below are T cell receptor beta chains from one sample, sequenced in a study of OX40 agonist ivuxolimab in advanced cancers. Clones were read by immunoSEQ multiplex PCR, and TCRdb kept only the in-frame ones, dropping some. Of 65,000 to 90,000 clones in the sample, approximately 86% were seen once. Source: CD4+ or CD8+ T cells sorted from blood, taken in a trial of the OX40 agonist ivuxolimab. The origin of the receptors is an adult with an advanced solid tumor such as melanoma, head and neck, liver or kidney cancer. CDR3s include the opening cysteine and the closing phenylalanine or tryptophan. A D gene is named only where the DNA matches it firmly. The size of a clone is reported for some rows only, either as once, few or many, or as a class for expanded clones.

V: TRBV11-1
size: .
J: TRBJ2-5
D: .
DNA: TGTGCCAGCAGCTTACCGGGGACCCAGTACTTC
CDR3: CASSLPGTQYF

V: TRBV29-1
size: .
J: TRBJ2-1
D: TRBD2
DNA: TGCAGCGTTACCCCGGGGACTAGCGGGACGAGCTCCTACAATGAGCAGTTCTTC
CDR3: CSVTPGTSGTSSYNEQFF

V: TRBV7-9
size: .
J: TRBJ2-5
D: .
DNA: TGTGCCAGCAGCTTCCCGGGCTTTCAAGAGACCCAGTACTTC
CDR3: CASSFPGFQETQYF

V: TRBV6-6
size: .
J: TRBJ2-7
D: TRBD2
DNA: TGTGCCAGCAGTCTTACTAGCGGGAGGGCCGAGCAGTACTTC
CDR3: CASSLTSGRAEQYF

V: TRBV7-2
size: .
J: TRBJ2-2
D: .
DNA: TGTGCCAGCAGCCCAGGCAGTGGGACCGGGGAGCTGTTTTTT
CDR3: CASSPGSGTGELFF

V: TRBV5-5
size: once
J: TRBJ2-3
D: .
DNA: TGTGCCAGCAGCTCGGGGACGGGAAACGACTTTGATACGCAGTATTTT
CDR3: CASSSGTGNDFDTQYF

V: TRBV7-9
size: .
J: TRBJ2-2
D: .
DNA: TGTGCCAGCAGCTTAGAGGTCGGGGAGCTGTTTTTT
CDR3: CASSLEVGELFF

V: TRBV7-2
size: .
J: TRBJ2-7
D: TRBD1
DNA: TGTGCCAGCAGCTCGGACAGGGGGGCCCGCGAGCAGTACTTC
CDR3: CASSSDRGAREQYF

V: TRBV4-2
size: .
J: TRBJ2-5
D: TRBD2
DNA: TGTGCCAGCAGCCATCGGACTAGCGGCCAAGAGACCCAGTACTTC
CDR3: CASSHRTSGQETQYF

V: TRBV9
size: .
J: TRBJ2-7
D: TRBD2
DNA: TGTGCCAGCAGCGAGGGACTAGCGGACTACGAGCAGTACTTC
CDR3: CASSEGLADYEQYF

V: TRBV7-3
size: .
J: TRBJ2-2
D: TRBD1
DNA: TGTGCCAGCAGCTCGCTGGGACAGGGGACCGGGGAGCTGTTTTTT
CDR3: CASSSLGQGTGELFF

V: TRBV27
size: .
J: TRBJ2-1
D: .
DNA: TGTGCCAGCGGTCATAGCTCCTACAATGAGCAGTTCTTC
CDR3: CASGHSSYNEQFF

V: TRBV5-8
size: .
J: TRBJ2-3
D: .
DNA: TGTGCCAGCAGCTTGGGGGCGCTAGGACATTATACAGATACGCAGTATTTT
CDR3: CASSLGALGHYTDTQYF

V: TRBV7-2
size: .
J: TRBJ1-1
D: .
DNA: TGTGCCAGCAGCTTCAACAGGGCCATGAACACTGAAGCTTTCTTT
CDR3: CASSFNRAMNTEAFF

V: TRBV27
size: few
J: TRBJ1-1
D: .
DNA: TGTGCCAGCAGTTACCAGGAGACCCGTCGTAACACTGAAGCTTTCTTT
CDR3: CASSYQETRRNTEAFF

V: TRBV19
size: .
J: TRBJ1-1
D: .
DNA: TGTGCCAGTACTCTCCCCCGAGGCACTGAAGCTTTCTTT
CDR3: CASTLPRGTEAFF

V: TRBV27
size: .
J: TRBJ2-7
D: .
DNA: TGTGCCAGCAGCCCCGGGACTCAAACCTACGAGCAGTACTTC
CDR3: CASSPGTQTYEQYF

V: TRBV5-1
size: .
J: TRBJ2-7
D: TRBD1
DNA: TGCGCCAGCAGCGTCTCCGGGACAGCCAACGAGCAGTACTTC
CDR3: CASSVSGTANEQYF

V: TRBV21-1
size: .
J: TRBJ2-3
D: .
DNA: TGTGCCAGCAGCACCTTCACAACTAGCGGGAGCACAGATACGCAGTATTTT
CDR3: CASSTFTTSGSTDTQYF

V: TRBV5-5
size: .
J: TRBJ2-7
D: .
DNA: TGTGCCAGCAGCTTCCTTAAGGCAGGCACCTACGAGCAGTACTTC
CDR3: CASSFLKAGTYEQYF

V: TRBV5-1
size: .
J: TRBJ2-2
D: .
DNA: TGCGCCAGCAGCTTGGAAGGAGGGGTGGACACCGGGGAGCTGTTTTTT
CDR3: CASSLEGGVDTGELFF

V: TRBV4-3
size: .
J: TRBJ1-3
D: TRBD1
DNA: TGCGCCAGCAGCCGCGGGACAGGCCAACTCTCTGGAAACACCATATATTTT
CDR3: CASSRGTGQLSGNTIYF

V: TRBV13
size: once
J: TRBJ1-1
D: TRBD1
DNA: TGTGCCAGCAGCTTAGTTAGGGGGACAGGAAGTTTGAACACTGAAGCTTTCTTT
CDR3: CASSLVRGTGSLNTEAFF

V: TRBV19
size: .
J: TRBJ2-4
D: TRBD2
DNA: TGTGCCAGTAGTATTAGCGGGAGGTTAGGTGACATTCAGTACTTC
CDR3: CASSISGRLGDIQYF

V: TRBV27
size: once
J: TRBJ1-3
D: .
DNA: TGTGCCAGCAGCCGTTCGGACGGATACTCTGGAAACACCATATATTTT
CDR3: CASSRSDGYSGNTIYF

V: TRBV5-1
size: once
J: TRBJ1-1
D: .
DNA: TGCGCCAGCAGCCCCGGCCAGGGGAGGGTTGAAGCTTTCTTT
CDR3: CASSPGQGRVEAFF

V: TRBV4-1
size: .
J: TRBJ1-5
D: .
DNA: TGCGCCAGCAGCCAAGAAAGGGGGGGATTCCAGCCCCAGCATTTT
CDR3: CASSQERGGFQPQHF

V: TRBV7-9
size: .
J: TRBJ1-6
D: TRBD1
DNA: TGTGCCAGCAGCCGACAGGGTAATTCACCCCTCCACTTT
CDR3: CASSRQGNSPLHF

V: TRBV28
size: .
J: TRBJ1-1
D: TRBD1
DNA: TGTGCCGGCACCCTAGGGGGCGGCACTGAAGCTTTCTTT
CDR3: CAGTLGGGTEAFF

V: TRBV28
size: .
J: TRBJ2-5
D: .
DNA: TGTGCCAGCAGTTTTAGCCGAGGGGGACCGGAGACCCAGTACTTC
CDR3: CASSFSRGGPETQYF

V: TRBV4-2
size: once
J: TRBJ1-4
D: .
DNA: TGTGCCAGCAGCCAAGATGATAGTTGGAGCAAAAGAGGCAATGAAAAACTGTTTTTT
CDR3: CASSQDDSWSKRGNEKLFF

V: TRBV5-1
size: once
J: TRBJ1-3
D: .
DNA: TGCGCCAGCAGCTTGGAGGGGAGCTCTGGAAACACCATATATTTT
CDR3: CASSLEGSSGNTIYF

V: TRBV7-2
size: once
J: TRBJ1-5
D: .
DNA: TGTGCCAGCAGCTCCTCCAGGGAGATGCCCCAGCATTTT
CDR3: CASSSSREMPQHF

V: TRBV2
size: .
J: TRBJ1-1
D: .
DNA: TGTGCCAGCAAAGGCGGAAACACTGAAGCTTTCTTT
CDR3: CASKGGNTEAFF

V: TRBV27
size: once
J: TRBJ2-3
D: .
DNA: TGTGCCAGCAGGGAACCCGGGAATACGCAGTATTTT
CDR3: CASREPGNTQYF

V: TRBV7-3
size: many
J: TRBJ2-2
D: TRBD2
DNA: TGTGCCAGCAGCTACGTAGCGGGAGCGGCCGGGGAGCTGTTTTTT
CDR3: CASSYVAGAAGELFF

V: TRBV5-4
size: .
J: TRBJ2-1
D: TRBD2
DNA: TGTGCCAGCAACCTCCCGGGACTAGCGGGACACGAGCAGTTCTTC
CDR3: CASNLPGLAGHEQFF

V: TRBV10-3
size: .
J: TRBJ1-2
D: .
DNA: TGTGCCATCAGTGAGTCGATAGGGAGGGGCTATGGCTACACCTTC
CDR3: CAISESIGRGYGYTF

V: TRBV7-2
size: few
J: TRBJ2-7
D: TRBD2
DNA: TGTGCCAGCAGCGTCACTAGCGGTGGGGAGCAGTACTTC
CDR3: CASSVTSGGEQYF

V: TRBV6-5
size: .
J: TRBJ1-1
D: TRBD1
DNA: TGTGCCAGCAGTTACTCAACAGGGGGGAGCACTGAAGCTTTCTTT
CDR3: CASSYSTGGSTEAFF

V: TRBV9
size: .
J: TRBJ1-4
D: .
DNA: TGTGCCAGCAGCCCACTGGGGATAACTAATGAAAAACTGTTTTTT
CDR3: CASSPLGITNEKLFF

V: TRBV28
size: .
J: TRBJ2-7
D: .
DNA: TGTGCCAGCAGTTCGGGGAGCCGGGACGAGCAGTACTTC
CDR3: CASSSGSRDEQYF

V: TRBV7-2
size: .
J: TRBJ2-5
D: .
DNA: TGTGCCAGCAGCCCCGGGCCCTTCCAAGAGACCCAGTACTTC
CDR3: CASSPGPFQETQYF